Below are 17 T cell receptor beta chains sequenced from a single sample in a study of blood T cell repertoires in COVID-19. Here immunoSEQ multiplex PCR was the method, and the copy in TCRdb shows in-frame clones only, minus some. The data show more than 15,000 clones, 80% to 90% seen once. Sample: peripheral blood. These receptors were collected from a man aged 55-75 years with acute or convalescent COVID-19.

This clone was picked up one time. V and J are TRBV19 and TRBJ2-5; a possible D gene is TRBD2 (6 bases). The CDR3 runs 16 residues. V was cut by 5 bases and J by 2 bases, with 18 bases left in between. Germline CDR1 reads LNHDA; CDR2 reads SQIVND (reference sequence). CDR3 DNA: TGTGCCAGTAGTCCTTGGGGGGACTTACAACAAGAGACCCAGTACTTC. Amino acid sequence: CASSPWGDLQQETQYF.

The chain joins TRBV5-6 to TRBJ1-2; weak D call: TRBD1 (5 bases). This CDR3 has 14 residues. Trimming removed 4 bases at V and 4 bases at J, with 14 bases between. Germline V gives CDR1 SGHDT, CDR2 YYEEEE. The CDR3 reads CASSPGLSIYGYTF. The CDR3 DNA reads TGTGCCAGCAGCCCGGGACTATCCATCTATGGCTACACCTTC.

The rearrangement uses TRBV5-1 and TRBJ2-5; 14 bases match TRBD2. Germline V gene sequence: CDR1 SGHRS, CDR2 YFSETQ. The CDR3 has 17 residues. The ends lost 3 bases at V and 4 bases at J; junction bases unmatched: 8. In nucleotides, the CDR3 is TGCGCCAGCAGCTCCTTTTCCGGGACTAGCGGGAGAGAGACCCAGTACTTC. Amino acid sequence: CASSSFSGTSGRETQYF.

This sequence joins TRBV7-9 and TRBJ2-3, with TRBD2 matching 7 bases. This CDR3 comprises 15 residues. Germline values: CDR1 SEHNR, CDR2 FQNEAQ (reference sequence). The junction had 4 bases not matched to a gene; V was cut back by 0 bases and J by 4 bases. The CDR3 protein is CASSLAGRGSDTQYF. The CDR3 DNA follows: TGTGCCAGCAGCTTAGCGGGGCGGGGGTCAGATACGCAGTATTTT. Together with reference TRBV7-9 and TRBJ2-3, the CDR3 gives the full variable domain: DTGVSQNPRHKITKRGQNVTFRCDPISEHNRLYWYRQTLGQGPEFLTYFQNEAQLEKSRLLSDRFSAERPKGSFSTLEIQRTEQGDSAMYLCASSLAGRGSDTQYFGPGTRLTVL.

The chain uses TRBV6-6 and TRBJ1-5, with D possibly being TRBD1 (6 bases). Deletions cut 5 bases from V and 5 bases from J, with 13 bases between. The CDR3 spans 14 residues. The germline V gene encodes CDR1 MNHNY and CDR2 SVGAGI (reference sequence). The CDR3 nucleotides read TGTGCCAGCAGTAGATTCCAGGGGTATCAGCCCCAGCATTTT. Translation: CASSRFQGYQPQHF.

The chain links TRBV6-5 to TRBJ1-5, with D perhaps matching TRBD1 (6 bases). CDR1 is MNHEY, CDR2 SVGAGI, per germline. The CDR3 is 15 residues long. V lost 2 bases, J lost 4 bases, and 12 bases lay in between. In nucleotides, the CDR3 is TGTGCCAGCAGTTACGGAAGGACAGAAAATCAGCCCCAGCATTTT. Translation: CASSYGRTENQPQHF.

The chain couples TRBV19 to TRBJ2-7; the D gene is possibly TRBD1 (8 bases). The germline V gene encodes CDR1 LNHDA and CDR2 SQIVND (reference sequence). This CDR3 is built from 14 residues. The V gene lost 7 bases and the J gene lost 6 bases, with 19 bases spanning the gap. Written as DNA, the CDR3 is TGTGCCAGTAAATACGGACAGGGAGGGAGCGAGCAGTACTTC. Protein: CASKYGQGGSEQYF.

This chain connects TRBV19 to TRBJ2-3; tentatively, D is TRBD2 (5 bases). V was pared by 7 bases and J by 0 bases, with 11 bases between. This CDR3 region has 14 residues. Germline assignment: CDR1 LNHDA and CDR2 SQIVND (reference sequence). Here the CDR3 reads CASKVGISTDTQYF. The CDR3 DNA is TGTGCCAGTAAAGTCGGGATTAGCACAGATACGCAGTATTTT.

CDR3 DNA: TGTGCTAGTGGGACAGAATGGAGTGAAAAACTGTTTTTT. It specifies CASGTEWSEKLFF. This chain links TRBV12-5 with TRBJ1-4; possible D gene TRBD1, 5 bases. V lost 6 bases to trimming and J lost 7 bases, with 12 bases between them. The CDR3 loop spans 13 amino acids. Looked up from germline, CDR1 is LGHNT and CDR2 is FRNRAP.

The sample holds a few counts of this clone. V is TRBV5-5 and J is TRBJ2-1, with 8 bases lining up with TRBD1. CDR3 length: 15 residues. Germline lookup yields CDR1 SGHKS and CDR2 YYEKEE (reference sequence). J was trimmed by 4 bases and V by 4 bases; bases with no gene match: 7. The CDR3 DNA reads TGTGCCAGCAGCCCAGGGGGACAGGTATACAATGAGCAGTTCTTC. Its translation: CASSPGGQVYNEQFF.

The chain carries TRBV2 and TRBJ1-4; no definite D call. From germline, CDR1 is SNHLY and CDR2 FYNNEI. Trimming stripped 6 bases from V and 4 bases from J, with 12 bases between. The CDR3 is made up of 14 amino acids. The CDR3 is CASRETGNNEKLFF. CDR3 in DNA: TGTGCCAGCAGAGAAACGGGAAATAATGAAAAACTGTTTTTT.

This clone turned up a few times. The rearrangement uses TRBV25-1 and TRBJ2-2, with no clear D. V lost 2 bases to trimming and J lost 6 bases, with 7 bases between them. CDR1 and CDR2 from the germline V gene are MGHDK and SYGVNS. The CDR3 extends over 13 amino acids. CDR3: CASSEPPAGELFF. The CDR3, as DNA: TGTGCCAGCAGTGAACCCCCCGCCGGGGAGCTGTTTTTT.

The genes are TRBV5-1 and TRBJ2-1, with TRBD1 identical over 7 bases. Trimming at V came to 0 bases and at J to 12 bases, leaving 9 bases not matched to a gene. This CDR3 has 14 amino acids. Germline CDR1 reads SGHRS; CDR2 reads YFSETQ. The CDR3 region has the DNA TGCGCCAGCAGCTTGGGGGACAGCCTAGGATGGCAGTTCTTC. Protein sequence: CASSLGDSLGWQFF.

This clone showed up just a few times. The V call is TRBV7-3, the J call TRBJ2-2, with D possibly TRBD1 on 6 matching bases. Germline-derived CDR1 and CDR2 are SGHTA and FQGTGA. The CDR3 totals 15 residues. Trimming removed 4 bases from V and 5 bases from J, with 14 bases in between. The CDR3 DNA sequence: TGTGCCAGCAGCTCAAAGGACAGAGGGACCGGGGAGCTGTTTTTT. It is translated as CASSSKDRGTGELFF.

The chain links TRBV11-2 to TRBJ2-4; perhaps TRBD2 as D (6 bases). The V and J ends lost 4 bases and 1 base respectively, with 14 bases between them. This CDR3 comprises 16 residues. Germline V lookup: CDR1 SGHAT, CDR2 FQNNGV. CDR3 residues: CASSSYRGSAKNIQYF. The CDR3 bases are TGTGCCAGCAGCTCCTATCGGGGGAGCGCCAAAAACATTCAGTACTTC.

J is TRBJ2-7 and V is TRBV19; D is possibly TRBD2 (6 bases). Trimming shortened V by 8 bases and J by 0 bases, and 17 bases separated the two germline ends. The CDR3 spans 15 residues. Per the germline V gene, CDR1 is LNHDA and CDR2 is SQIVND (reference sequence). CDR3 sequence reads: CASLTRDLSSYEQYF. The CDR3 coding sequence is TGTGCCAGTCTCACCCGGGACTTGAGCTCCTACGAGCAGTACTTC. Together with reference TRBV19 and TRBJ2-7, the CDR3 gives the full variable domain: DGGITQSPKYLFRKEGQNVTLSCEQNLNHDAMYWYRQDPGQGLRLIYYSQIVNDFQKGDIAEGYSVSREKKESFPLTVTSAQKNPTAFYLCASLTRDLSSYEQYFGPGTRLTVT.

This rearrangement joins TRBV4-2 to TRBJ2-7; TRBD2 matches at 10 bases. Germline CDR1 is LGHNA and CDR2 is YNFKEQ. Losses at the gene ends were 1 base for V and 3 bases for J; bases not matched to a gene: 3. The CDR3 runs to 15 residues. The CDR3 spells CASSQVASGGYEQYF. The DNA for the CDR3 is TGTGCCAGCAGCCAAGTCGCTAGCGGGGGCTACGAGCAGTACTTC.